Listed here are 21 T cell receptor beta chains from one sample, sequenced in a study of cytomegalovirus exposure and HLA in healthy donors. 60 Vbeta and 13 Jbeta primers were used in PCR. The data were produced by immunoSEQ multiplex PCR, yet TCRdb's version contains in-frame clones alone and is incomplete. The table has about 130,000 clones, approximately 8.9% seen once. Sequenced material: PBMCs. All receptors come from a woman aged 40 to 49 in good health and CMV-seropositive.

The chain recombines TRBV5-1 with TRBJ2-3; a possible D gene is TRBD1 (5 bases). The germline V gene encodes CDR1 SGHRS and CDR2 YFSETQ. Between the trimmed V and J ends, which lost 3 bases and 2 bases, there was a span of 13 bases. This CDR3 has 15 amino acids. As DNA, the CDR3 is TGCGCCAGCAGCTCCCAAGGGGCTCTCACAGATACGCAGTATTTT. Its protein product is CASSSQGALTDTQYF.

V and J are TRBV2 and TRBJ1-1; TRBD1 is a possible D gene (6 bases). The length of the CDR3 is 12 residues. Trimming took 6 bases from V and 10 from J, leaving 15 bases between them. CDR1 is SNHLY and CDR2 is FYNNEI in the germline V gene. The CDR3 reads CASSLGGLGAFF. Written as DNA, the CDR3 is TGTGCCAGCAGCCTGGGGGGGCTCGGAGCTTTCTTT.

The rearrangement joins TRBV10-1 to TRBJ2-1; D may be TRBD1 (6 bases). V lost 7 bases to trimming and J lost 5 bases, with 30 bases between them. Germline CDR1 and CDR2: WNHNN and SYGVQD (reference sequence). The length of the CDR3 is 19 residues. The CDR3 reads CASMNAPGQDCILNNEQFF. The CDR3 nucleotides are TGCGCCAGCATGAACGCGCCGGGACAAGATTGTATTCTTAACAATGAGCAGTTCTTC.

CDR3 in DNA: TGTGCCAGCAGCCGGGGGGAAGAGGGTTGGGGCTACACCTTC. Protein product: CASSRGEEGWGYTF. This sequence joins TRBV6-6 and TRBJ1-2, with D possibly TRBD1 on 5 matching bases. The CDR3 contains 14 residues. The germline V gene has CDR1 MNHNY and CDR2 SVGAGI (reference sequence). V lost 6 bases and J lost 8, with 19 bases in between.

A few counts support this clone. Other DNA sequences of this sample code for an identical CDR3. This chain connects TRBV5-1 to TRBJ1-1; 7 bases map to TRBD1. Germline assignment: CDR1 SGHRS and CDR2 YFSETQ. This CDR3 has 15 residues. Trimming removed 1 base from V and 2 bases from J; junction bases left unmatched: 5. The chain's CDR3 is CASSLTAGGNTEAFF. The CDR3 bases are TGCGCCAGCAGCTTGACTGCAGGGGGAAACACTGAAGCTTTCTTT.

This chain uses TRBV5-5 with TRBJ1-2; the D is unclear. From germline, CDR1 is SGHKS and CDR2 YYEKEE (reference sequence). The V and J ends lost 1 base and 5 bases respectively, with 9 bases between them. There are 13 residues in the CDR3. The CDR3 sequence is CASSLTEAYGYTF. CDR3 in DNA: TGTGCCAGCAGCTTGACTGAGGCGTATGGCTACACCTTC.

The sample holds a few counts of this clone. The gene calls are TRBV27 and TRBJ1-1; no clear D. V dropped 6 bases and J dropped 0 bases, with 17 bases sitting between them. The CDR3 is 16 amino acids. Germline loops: CDR1 MNHEY, CDR2 SMNVEV (reference sequence). For the CDR3, the DNA is TGTGCCAGCAGCCGAACGGCGGGAACTATGAACACTGAAGCTTTCTTT. Its protein product is CASSRTAGTMNTEAFF.

Here the CDR3 DNA reads TGTGCCAGCTCACCGGGACAGTACACCGGGGAGCTGTTTTTT. It encodes CASSPGQYTGELFF. The gene calls are TRBV18 and TRBJ2-2; TRBD1 aligns across 7 bases. After removal of 3 bases from V and 3 bases from J, the junction contained 1 base not matched to a gene. In germline, CDR1 is KGHSH, CDR2 LQKENI. The CDR3 loop spans 14 amino acids.

The chain has TRBV2 and TRBJ2-5, with 11 bases lining up with TRBD2. V lost 8 bases to trimming and J lost 2 bases; unmatched junction nucleotides: 7. The CDR3 contains 15 residues. Germline CDR1 SNHLY, CDR2 FYNNEI. The DNA for the CDR3 is TGTGCCAGCGCTAGGCTAGCGGGGGGACAAGAGACCCAGTACTTC. This encodes CASARLAGGQETQYF.

V usage is TRBV12-5 and J usage is TRBJ2-7; 9 nucleotides match TRBD1. V dropped 7 bases and J dropped 5; count of bases not matched to a gene: 12. CDR3 length equals 15 residues. Germline V gene sequence: CDR1 LGHNT, CDR2 FRNRAP. DNA for the CDR3: TGTGCTAGTGCCCCCCCGGGGACAGGGTGGGACGAGCAGTACTTC. Its translation: CASAPPGTGWDEQYF. Filled out from reference TRBV12-5 and TRBJ2-7, the complete variable domain reads DARVTQTPRHKVTEMGQEVTMRCQPILGHNTVFWYRQTMMQGLELLAYFRNRAPLDDSGMPKDRFSAEMPDATLATLKIQPSEPRDSAVYFCASAPPGTGWDEQYFGPGTRLTVT.

CDR3 region: CASSLYGGGADTQYF. The CDR3 DNA follows: TGCGCCAGCAGCTTGTATGGGGGGGGCGCAGATACGCAGTATTTT. This chain uses TRBV5-1 with TRBJ2-3, with D perhaps matching TRBD2 (7 bases). Trimming took off 1 base at V and 4 bases at J, with 13 bases between the two ends. This CDR3 contains 15 residues. Germline-derived CDR1 and CDR2 are SGHRS and YFSETQ.

This clone turned up a few times. The V call is TRBV6-5, the J call TRBJ2-7; possible D gene TRBD2, 5 bases. The germline gives CDR1 MNHEY, CDR2 SVGAGI. The germline V and J ends were trimmed by 0 bases and 2 bases, with 11 bases remaining between them. The CDR3 is 15 amino acids. The CDR3 DNA reads as TGTGCCAGCAGTTACTCTTCGGGATCCCCCTACGAGCAGTACTTC. Its protein is CASSYSSGSPYEQYF.

The V gene is TRBV19, the J gene TRBJ1-2, with TRBD1 matching over 10 bases. CDR1 and CDR2 (germline): LNHDA, SQIVND (reference sequence). CDR3 length: 15 residues. V shed 4 bases, J shed 4 bases, and the junction held 6 bases outside the gene matches. The CDR3 protein is CASSRGTGESYGYTF. The CDR3 nucleotides are TGTGCCAGTAGTAGGGGGACAGGGGAGTCCTATGGCTACACCTTC.

This clone has more than one count but fewer than ten. V is TRBV5-1 and J is TRBJ2-7, with 9 nucleotides matching TRBD1. This CDR3 comprises 14 residues. CDR1 and CDR2 (germline): SGHRS, YFSETQ. V shed 2 bases and J 4 bases; nucleotides not matched to a gene: 4. The CDR3 here is CASSFGQGPYEQYF. The CDR3 DNA is TGCGCCAGCAGCTTCGGACAGGGGCCTTACGAGCAGTACTTC.

There are a few counts of this clone. The rearrangement uses TRBV29-1 and TRBJ2-7; 9 positions agree with TRBD1. Germline CDR1 is SQVTM and CDR2 is ANQGSEA. CDR3 length: 16 amino acids. The junction had 7 bases not matched to a gene; V was cut back by 1 base and J by 0 bases. CDR3: CSVEAWTGESSYEQYF. The CDR3 DNA reads as TGCAGCGTTGAAGCTTGGACAGGGGAGAGCTCCTACGAGCAGTACTTC.

There are a few counts of this clone. This chain connects TRBV15 to TRBJ1-5; 8 positions agree with TRBD1. CDR3 length equals 16 residues. In germline, CDR1 is LNHNV, CDR2 YYDKDF (reference sequence). The junction had 3 bases not matched to a gene; V was cut back by 0 bases and J by 2 bases. CDR3 residues: CATSRETGGGNQPQHF. The CDR3 coding sequence is TGTGCCACCAGCAGAGAAACAGGGGGAGGCAATCAGCCCCAGCATTTT.

The chain employs TRBV5-8 and TRBJ1-2; D is possibly TRBD1 (6 bases). The CDR3 sequence is 14 residues long. The germline V gene has CDR1 SGHTS and CDR2 YDEGEE. The V gene lost 3 bases and the J gene lost 4 bases, with 13 bases spanning the gap. CDR3 nucleotides: TGTGCCAGCAGCTCAAGGGGGTTTGGCTATGGCTACACCTTC. This sequence encodes CASSSRGFGYGYTF.

This clone appeared a few times. The rearrangement uses TRBV5-4 and TRBJ1-2; 9 nucleotides line up with TRBD1. CDR1 is SGHNT and CDR2 is YYREEE in the germline V gene (reference sequence). The CDR3 is 13 residues long. The junction had 4 bases not matched to a gene; V was cut back by 2 bases and J by 8 bases. CDR3 amino acids: CASSLQGARGYTF. The CDR3 DNA sequence: TGTGCCAGCAGCTTACAGGGGGCTAGGGGCTACACCTTC.

There are a few counts of this clone. The rearrangement links TRBV10-2 to TRBJ2-5, with 13 positions matching TRBD2. The germline V gene has CDR1 WSHSY and CDR2 SAAADI. This CDR3 is built from 16 residues. The J segment lost 6 bases and the V segment lost 3 bases, leaving 7 bases of the junction unmatched. The CDR3 DNA reads as TGCGCCAGCAGTGACGCCGGGACTAGCGGGGCGAAGACCCAGTACTTC. Amino acids: CASSDAGTSGAKTQYF.

This clone was counted only a few times. The J gene is TRBJ2-7, the V gene TRBV5-4, with 10 nucleotides matching TRBD2. The germline gives CDR1 SGHNT, CDR2 YYREEE (reference sequence). The CDR3 length is 17 residues. Losses at the gene ends were 4 bases for V and 0 bases for J; bases not matched to a gene: 10. CDR3 amino acids: CASSPQLAGGSSYEQYF. In nucleotides, the CDR3 is TGTGCCAGCAGCCCGCAGTTAGCGGGGGGTTCCTCCTACGAGCAGTACTTC.

This clone showed up just a few times. The chain uses TRBV7-9 and TRBJ1-1; no reliable D call. There are 13 residues in the CDR3. Deletions cut 5 bases from V and 4 bases from J, with 11 bases between. The germline V gene encodes CDR1 SEHNR and CDR2 FQNEAQ (reference sequence). This CDR3 reads CASSPGMVTEAFF. CDR3 DNA sequence: TGTGCCAGCAGCCCCGGGATGGTCACTGAAGCTTTCTTT.